This TCR beta chain was documented in a study of STAT5B mutations in CD4+ large granular lymphocyte leukemia. The protocol was immunoSEQ multiplex PCR, while the TCRdb copy is restricted to in-frame clones and leaves out a portion. The repertoire includes roughly 30,000 clones, about 70% of them detected once, and 2% sits in the top ten. Study observations and caveats: No patients shared main leukemic clonotypes, though roughly 27% appeared at low frequency elsewhere. Patient CD4-sorted repertoires looked more clonal than healthy CD4+ repertoires, even without putative leukemic clones. Compared with healthy controls (2/35), patient top clones favored TRBV06 (8/27).

The V gene's germline CDR1 is MNHEY and CDR2 SVGAGI. V lost 6 bases, J lost 7 bases, and 15 bases lay in between. The CDR3 runs 13 residues. Concerning this clone: Its antigen is as yet unknown.

This TCR was sampled from a human donor in good health. The sample comprised CD4+ T cells from blood buffy coats. The rearrangement joins TRBV6-5 to TRBJ2-5, with a weak D call TRBD2 (6 bases). CDR3 sequence: CASSPPGVGTQYF. In nucleotides, the CDR3 is TGTGCCAGCAGCCCACCGGGGGTGGGGACCCAGTACTTC.